Listed here is a single TCR beta chain. An end of the junction differs from the germline gene, which may be a read error. Samples came from patients with localized non-small cell lung adenocarcinoma. TCRdb used MiXCR to reprocess the PCR reads, holding one entry per CDR3 protein. The table records under 20,000 distinct CDR3 sequences, 46% of them present only once. These data belong to a study of CD4 and CD8 cells across lung adenocarcinoma regions. Looked up from germline, CDR1 is MNHNS and CDR2 is SASEGT. CDR3 length: 14 residues. This clonotype was obtained from a male donor with lung adenocarcinoma. The CD4 and CD8 labels of this study may be unreliable. Specimen: CD4+ T cells from the margin of a lung tumor. This chain joins TRBV6-1 and TRBJ1-1, with TRBD1 as a possible D gene (6 bases). Here the CDR3 reads CASSEIWGDTEDFF. CDR3 nucleotides: TGTGCCAGCAGTGAGATCTGGGGGGACACTGAAGATTTCTTC.